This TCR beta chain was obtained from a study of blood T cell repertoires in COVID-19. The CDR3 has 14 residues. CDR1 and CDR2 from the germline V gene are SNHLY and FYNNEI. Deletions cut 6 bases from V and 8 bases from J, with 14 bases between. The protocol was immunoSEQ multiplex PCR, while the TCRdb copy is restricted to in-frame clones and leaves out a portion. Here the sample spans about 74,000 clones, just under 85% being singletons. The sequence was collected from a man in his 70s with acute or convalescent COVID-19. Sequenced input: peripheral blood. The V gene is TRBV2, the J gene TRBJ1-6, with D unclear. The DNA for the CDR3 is TGTGCCAGCAGCCCGGCCCCCGGGGATTCACCCCTCCACTTT. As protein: CASSPAPGDSPLHF.